The 30 T cell receptor beta chains listed next were all sequenced from one sample in a study of identifying expanded T cells in peripheral blood. Assay: immunoSEQ multiplex PCR; the TCRdb copy retains only in-frame clones and omits some. The sample holds about 120,000 clones, around 84% seen once. Specimen: blood. The receptors shown here come from a person aged 18-69 years in good health.

This clone was observed once. The CDR3 nucleotides are TGCAGCGTGATCAGGACTCCCCGGGGGGAAGCTTTCTTT. It is translated as CSVIRTPRGEAFF. The chain combines TRBV29-1 with TRBJ1-1; TRBD1 might be the D (5 bases). The CDR3 covers 13 residues. The germline V gene has CDR1 SQVTM and CDR2 ANQGSEA. Trimming removed 6 bases from V and 8 bases from J, with 19 bases in between.

The gene calls are TRBV6-1 and TRBJ2-3, with D perhaps given as TRBD1 or TRBD2 (5 bases each). V shed 1 base and J shed 0 bases, with 17 bases lying between them. The germline gives CDR1 MNHNS, CDR2 SASEGT. CDR3 length: 18 residues. The DNA of the CDR3 is TGTGCCAGCAGTGAAGATTCCGGGGCCAGGCCTAGCACAGATACGCAGTATTTT. Translating it yields CASSEDSGARPSTDTQYF.

This chain uses TRBV6-5 with TRBJ1-1; D is possibly TRBD1 (5 bases). Trimming pared 0 bases from V and 2 bases from J, leaving 10 bases between. Germline V gene sequence: CDR1 MNHEY, CDR2 SVGAGI. The CDR3 has 15 amino acids. The CDR3 DNA reads TGTGCCAGCAGTTACTCGATACAGGTTAACACTGAAGCTTTCTTT. Amino acid sequence: CASSYSIQVNTEAFF.

This clone showed up just once. The gene calls are TRBV2 and TRBJ2-7; D may be TRBD1 or TRBD2 (7 bases each). V was clipped by 6 bases and J by 6 bases, with 21 bases between them. The germline gives CDR1 SNHLY, CDR2 FYNNEI. The CDR3 covers 15 residues. The CDR3 is CASSGLPQGRGEQYF. The CDR3 DNA reads TGTGCCAGCAGCGGGTTGCCACAGGGGAGGGGCGAGCAGTACTTC.

The V call is TRBV2, the J call TRBJ2-7; the match to TRBD2 covers 11 bases. The CDR3 length is 14 residues. Losses at the gene ends were 8 bases for V and 2 bases for J; bases not matched to a gene: 5. The V gene's germline CDR1 is SNHLY and CDR2 FYNNEI. CDR3 in DNA: TGTGCCAGCCGAGATAGCGGGGGGGCCTACGAGCAGTACTTC. It specifies CASRDSGGAYEQYF.

The chain links TRBV4-3 to TRBJ1-1, with a tentative D call TRBD1 (6 bases). Per the germline V gene, CDR1 is LGHNA and CDR2 is YSLEER. The CDR3 consists of 14 residues. V was pared by 2 bases and J by 3 bases, with 10 bases between. CDR3 sequence: CASSQPGVYTEAFF. Here the CDR3 DNA reads TGCGCCAGCAGCCAACCAGGGGTATACACTGAAGCTTTCTTT.

The chain carries TRBV6-1 and TRBJ2-6; D may be TRBD1 (6 bases). CDR1 and CDR2 (germline): MNHNS, SASEGT. CDR3 length equals 20 residues. V lost 4 bases to trimming and J lost 1 base, with 23 bases between them. DNA for the CDR3: TGTGCCAGCAGTGGTCGCCCCTGGGGGCTTACGTCTTCTGGGGCCAACGTCCTGACTTTC. It is translated as CASSGRPWGLTSSGANVLTF.

The chain joins TRBV5-1 to TRBJ2-7; D possibly corresponds to TRBD1 (5 bases). The CDR3 is 13 amino acids. Germline V gene data show CDR1 as SGHRS and CDR2 as YFSETQ. Trimming shortened V by 4 bases and J by 3 bases, and 11 bases separated the two germline ends. The CDR3 reads CASSDPQGYEQYF. The CDR3 nucleotides read TGCGCCAGCAGCGACCCGCAGGGCTACGAGCAGTACTTC.

This chain joins TRBV29-1 and TRBJ2-7; D perhaps matches TRBD2 (5 bases). This CDR3 comprises 12 residues. CDR1 is SQVTM, CDR2 ANQGSEA, per germline. The ends were cut back, 4 bases at V and 6 bases at J, with 13 bases in the middle. CDR3 sequence: CSVVREYSEQYF. CDR3 DNA: TGCAGCGTTGTGAGGGAGTATAGCGAGCAGTACTTC.

The chain carries TRBV7-2 and TRBJ1-2; D is possibly TRBD1 (5 bases). In germline, CDR1 is SGHTA, CDR2 FQGNSA. CDR3 length: 13 amino acids. V was trimmed by 3 bases and J by 6 bases, leaving 11 bases between them. CDR3 bases: TGTGCCAGCAGCTTTATTTCGGGGGATGGCTACACCTTC. Translated: CASSFISGDGYTF.

V gene TRBV19 combines with J gene TRBJ1-4, with D possibly TRBD1 on 5 matching bases. The V gene's germline CDR1 is LNHDA and CDR2 SQIVND (reference sequence). The germline V and J ends were trimmed by 3 bases and 8 bases, with 7 bases remaining between them. This CDR3 spans 12 amino acids. CDR3 nucleotide sequence: TGTGCCAGTAGTATTCGGGGCGAAAAACTGTTTTTT. Translated: CASSIRGEKLFF.

The chain recombines TRBV7-2 with TRBJ1-2; D is uncertain. CDR3 length: 14 amino acids. From germline, CDR1 is SGHTA and CDR2 FQGNSA. V lost 3 bases and J 2 bases, leaving 10 bases between the germline ends. The CDR3 coding sequence is TGTGCCAGCAGCTTCGGCAGCTCAAACTATGGCTACACCTTC. This gives the protein CASSFGSSNYGYTF.

The chain combines TRBV27 with TRBJ2-1; the D gene could be TRBD1 or TRBD2 (6 bases each). The CDR3 is 16 residues long. Trimming shortened V by 7 bases and J by 7 bases, and 23 bases separated the two germline ends. From germline, CDR1 is MNHEY and CDR2 SMNVEV (reference sequence). For the CDR3, the DNA is TGTGCCAGCAATCCGAGGGGGGTAAATTTGGAGAATGAGCAGTTCTTC. It encodes CASNPRGVNLENEQFF.

The J gene is TRBJ1-2, the V gene TRBV11-2; D possibly corresponds to TRBD1 (5 bases). Germline V gene sequence: CDR1 SGHAT, CDR2 FQNNGV. The V end lost 4 bases, the J end lost 0 bases, and 18 bases lay between the germline ends. This CDR3 comprises 17 residues. The CDR3 nucleotides read TGTGCCAGCAGCTCCTCCTTCCGGCGCAGGGCTAACTATGGCTACACCTTC. This codes for CASSSSFRRRANYGYTF.

The CDR3 region has the DNA TGTGCCAGCAGTTCTAGACAATTCACTGAAGCTTTCTTT. This sequence encodes CASSSRQFTEAFF. This chain uses TRBV6-6 with TRBJ1-1; D is undetermined. The CDR3 has 13 residues. Germline CDR1 reads MNHNY; CDR2 reads SVGAGI (reference sequence). Deletions cut 4 bases from V and 4 bases from J, with 10 bases between.

The chain uses TRBV19 and TRBJ1-4, with 9 bases identical to TRBD1. The CDR3 extends over 13 amino acids. J lost 11 bases, V lost 6 bases, and 7 bases had no gene match. CDR1 and CDR2 from the germline V gene are LNHDA and SQIVND (reference sequence). For the CDR3, the DNA is TGTGCCAGTAGCCACAGGGGGCTGCAGAAACTGTTTTTT. Protein sequence: CASSHRGLQKLFF.

The V gene is TRBV9, the J gene TRBJ2-4; D might be TRBD1 (6 bases). Germline V gene data show CDR1 as SGDLS and CDR2 as YYNGEE. Trimming cost V 3 bases and J 4 bases, with 17 bases left between them. The CDR3 covers 16 residues. DNA of the CDR3: TGTGCCAGCAGCGAGAGGGGACAAAGCCAAAAAAACATTCAGTACTTC. It yields the protein CASSERGQSQKNIQYF.

V gene TRBV5-1 combines with J gene TRBJ1-4; D not resolved. Trimming removed 4 bases from V and 7 bases from J, with 17 bases in between. The CDR3 sequence is 15 residues long. Germline assignment: CDR1 SGHRS and CDR2 YFSETQ. The CDR3 protein is CASSPLEWGSEKLFF. CDR3 DNA: TGCGCCAGCAGCCCCCTCGAGTGGGGTAGTGAAAAACTGTTTTTT.

V is TRBV28 and J is TRBJ2-2; D may be TRBD2 (5 bases). The CDR3 is 14 residues long. Germline loops: CDR1 MDHEN, CDR2 SYDVKM. V was pared by 4 bases and J by 4 bases, with 10 bases between. In DNA form, the CDR3 reads TGTGCCAGCAGTTCCTGGACTGCCACCGGGGAGCTGTTTTTT. Protein sequence: CASSSWTATGELFF.

The table lists this clone with a few counts. The V and J genes are TRBV10-3 and TRBJ2-5; possibly TRBD2 for D (7 bases). Trimming left V 10 bases short and J 5 bases short, with 17 bases between. Germline values: CDR1 ENHRY, CDR2 SYGVKD. The CDR3 totals 13 residues. The CDR3 DNA reads TGTGCCACCCAGGGCAGGGGAGGGGAGACCCAGTACTTC. It codes for CATQGRGGETQYF.

The V and J genes are TRBV6-5 and TRBJ2-7; D remains unclear. V lost 6 bases to trimming and J lost 1 base, with 16 bases between them. The CDR3 length is 15 residues. The germline V gene has CDR1 MNHEY and CDR2 SVGAGI. CDR3: CASSPGPYNSYEQYF. For the CDR3, the DNA is TGTGCCAGCAGCCCGGGCCCTTATAATTCCTACGAGCAGTACTTC.

The chain carries TRBV6-6 and TRBJ1-2, with D tentatively TRBD1 (6 bases). Per germline, CDR1 MNHNY and CDR2 SVGAGI (reference sequence). The CDR3 consists of 11 residues. V was cut by 8 bases and J by 8 bases, with 12 bases left in between. Here the CDR3 DNA reads TGTGCCAGCGGGGGGCTTGGGGGCTACACCTTC. This gives the protein CASGGLGGYTF.

The rearrangement links TRBV10-2 to TRBJ2-6, with D possibly TRBD2 on 7 matching bases. The CDR3 consists of 17 residues. Per germline, CDR1 WSHSY and CDR2 SAAADI. Trimming took off 7 bases at V and 2 bases at J, with 18 bases between the two ends. The CDR3 nucleotides read TGCGCCAGCACTCGGGGAGGGGGTGTTGCTGGGGCCAACGTCCTGACTTTC. Translation: CASTRGGGVAGANVLTF.

This chain links TRBV13 with TRBJ2-7; 8 bases are a match to TRBD2. V was pared by 5 bases and J by 4 bases, with 7 bases of the junction left unmatched. This CDR3 contains 14 residues. Germline lookup yields CDR1 PRHDT and CDR2 FYEKMQ (reference sequence). The CDR3 bases are TGTGCCAGCAGCGTCGGGACTAGGTGGTACGAGCAGTACTTC. Amino acids: CASSVGTRWYEQYF. Variable domain in full (rest from reference TRBV13 and TRBJ2-7): AAGVIQSPRHLIKEKRETATLKCYPIPRHDTVYWYQQGPGQDPQFLISFYEKMQSDKGSIPDRFSAQQFSDYHSELNMSSLELGDSALYFCASSVGTRWYEQYFGPGTRLTVT.

The rearrangement uses TRBV2 and TRBJ1-5; TRBD1 agrees at 8 bases. CDR3 length equals 15 residues. Germline lookup yields CDR1 SNHLY and CDR2 FYNNEI. V lost 5 bases to trimming and J lost 1 base; unmatched junction nucleotides: 4. Written as DNA, the CDR3 is TGTGCCAGCAGTCCGGACAGGGAAAGCAATCAGCCCCAGCATTTT. Protein: CASSPDRESNQPQHF.

J is TRBJ2-7 and V is TRBV29-1, with D possibly being TRBD1 or TRBD2 (7 bases each). Germline V gene lookup returns CDR1 SQVTM and CDR2 ANQGSEA. V lost 0 bases, J lost 4 bases, and 19 bases lay in between. There are 16 residues in the CDR3. The chain's CDR3 is CSVEDRTRGGLYEQYF. CDR3 nucleotide sequence: TGCAGCGTTGAAGATCGCACCAGGGGGGGACTGTACGAGCAGTACTTC.

The chain combines TRBV2 with TRBJ1-5; TRBD1 might be the D (5 bases). V was trimmed by 11 bases and J by 9 bases, leaving 20 bases between them. The CDR3 consists of 13 residues. Per the germline V gene, CDR1 is SNHLY and CDR2 is FYNNEI. The CDR3 DNA reads as TGTGCCTCCAGGGAACAGGCCGGGGGGCCCCAGCATTTT. It translates to CASREQAGGPQHF.

The V gene is TRBV10-2, the J gene TRBJ2-7; unclear D gene. The CDR3 sequence is 14 residues long. V was trimmed by 7 bases and J by 1 base, leaving 14 bases between them. Germline loops: CDR1 WSHSY, CDR2 SAAADI. The CDR3 DNA is TGCGCCAGCACTCGGACCCGTACTTCCTACGAGCAGTACTTC. Translated: CASTRTRTSYEQYF.

V usage is TRBV19 and J usage is TRBJ1-1, with 7 bases fitting TRBD1. This CDR3 contains 12 residues. Germline-derived CDR1 and CDR2 are LNHDA and SQIVND (reference sequence). The ends lost 6 bases at V and 9 bases at J; junction bases unmatched: 7. CDR3 protein: CASRRDSSKAFF. CDR3 nucleotides: TGTGCCAGTAGAAGGGACAGTTCTAAAGCTTTCTTT.

This chain uses TRBV30 with TRBJ1-1, with D possibly TRBD1 on 5 matching bases. Trimming took 8 bases from V and 0 from J, leaving 13 bases between them. The CDR3 covers 13 residues. Germline V gene lookup returns CDR1 GTSNPN and CDR2 SVGIG (reference sequence). In nucleotides, the CDR3 is TGTGCCCGGGGCGGCACTCTGAACACTGAAGCTTTCTTT. It is translated as CARGGTLNTEAFF.